This TCR beta chain was identified during a study of T cell responses to AZD1222 COVID-19 vaccine. Study-level results: Elevations in Spike-specific TCR breadth and depth followed administration of two AZD1222 doses. With dominance at 160-218 and 743-854, vaccine-associated CD4 TCRs spanned spike. Per reports, nearly half of all spike-specific TCRs target regions that are unmutated in variants. Donors skewed white British and female; clonal diversity was possibly underestimated.

This clone was seen a few times. The antigen remains unidentified. Trimming left V 2 bases short and J 10 bases short, with 12 bases between. This CDR3 comprises 14 residues. CDR1 SGHVS and CDR2 FQNEAQ come from the germline V gene. TCRdb's copy holds only in-frame clones and misses some; the assay was immunoSEQ multiplex PCR. The table shows 150,000 or so clones, with roughly nine tenths occurring only once. The chain is built from TRBV7-8 and TRBJ1-6; D might be TRBD1 (5 bases). Sequencing used peripheral blood, obtained 28 days after the second AZD1222 dose. The sequence came from an adult who received the AZD1222 COVID-19 vaccine. DNA of the CDR3: TGTGCCAGCAGCTTAATCCGGGGCGAATCACCCCTCCACTTT. This sequence encodes CASSLIRGESPLHF.